Detailed here is one T cell receptor beta chain. This clone has a single count. The antigen it binds to is not known. No per-base quality is available; no much larger clone lies one base away. The record originates from a study of blood T cell repertoires in COVID-19 (dated by TCRdb to about 2020). Study-level background: Samples covering the acute and convalescent phases of COVID-19 were provided by collaborators in the United States, Italy and Spain. The prospective study material was composed of cDNA or gDNA derived from T cells, B-cell-depleted T cells, or PBMCs. Deeply sampled blood TCRbeta repertoires from subjects exposed to, actively infected with, or recovered from COVID-19 were included in the dataset. The repertoires were made available in a free public database intended to serve as a resource for research on the immune response to SARS-CoV-2. The samples were drawn from two sources: the first 160 participants of the ongoing ImmuneRACE study, and 1,000 to 1,500 subjects contributed by 6 global collaborators. A de-identified subject ID, COVID-19 status, age in years and sex were almost always included in the sample metadata. HLA class I and class II types, where available, came from metadata supplied by the sample provider rather than from assay-based typing. Here is what the overall study found, with its caveats: Clinical and demographic metadata were provided uncurated, with the amount varying by source and participant.

The collaborating institutions used their own protocols to collect whole blood in K2EDTA tubes. Collaborator samples were shipped for TCRbeta analysis as frozen whole blood, isolated PBMCs, or DNA extracted from either sample type. TCRbeta CDR3 regions were amplified from genomic DNA using the immunoSEQ Assay, a bias-controlled multiplex PCR. Regarding the original processing steps: Within the assay, amplification of reference gene primers was used to estimate how many nucleated cells each sample contained. To quantify the absolute abundance of each unique TCRbeta CDR3 rearrangement, sequence reads were collapsed and filtered. For each sample, productive Simpson clonality was calculated as the square root of Simpson's diversity index over productive rearrangements. TCRdb carries this immuneACCESS record with in-frame sequences only. Its versions omit some clonotypes, under half of them owing to an unresolved V gene in the studies checked, with the rest unexplained. The DNA gave D and trimming, while V, J and clone size come from that table. The sample has around 150,000 clones on record, over 75% of them singletons. 11% of the sample comes from the top ten.

CDR1 SGHDT and CDR2 YYEEEE are derived from the germline V gene. V lost 5 bases and J lost 0 bases; the stretch between them is 15 bases long. The CDR3 numbers 16 residues from cysteine through phenylalanine. Of the read, only the CDR3 DNA is kept; its 48 bases are in frame from base 1. The sequenced sample was peripheral blood. This clonotype was sampled from a man in his 60s with active or convalescent COVID-19. The chain links TRBV5-6 with TRBJ2-1; confidence is insufficient to name the D gene. CDR3 protein: CASSLTLRSSYNEQFF. The DNA sequence is TGTGCCAGCAGTCTGACTCTTCGAAGCTCCTACAATGAGCAGTTCTTC.